Below are 26 T cell receptor beta chains sequenced from a single sample in a study of cytomegalovirus exposure and HLA in healthy donors. 13 Jbeta primers and 60 Vbeta primers were used for the PCR. The method was immunoSEQ multiplex PCR; TCRdb's version includes in-frame clones alone and lacks a portion of them. The data show around 180,000 clones, 75% to 85% seen once. The sequencing input was PBMCs. The receptors shown here come from a woman aged 45-65 years in good health and CMV-seropositive.

The chain couples TRBV18 to TRBJ2-6; D is undetermined. The V and J ends lost 0 bases and 1 base respectively, with 7 bases between them. The CDR3 consists of 16 residues. Germline CDR1 is KGHSH and CDR2 is LQKENI. DNA for the CDR3: TGTGCCAGCTCACCACCGGCACTATCTGGGGCCAACGTCCTGACTTTC. Encoded protein: CASSPPALSGANVLTF. Combining the CDR3 with reference TRBV18 and TRBJ2-6 gives the whole variable domain NAGVMQNPRHLVRRRGQEARLRCSPMKGHSHVYWYRQLPEEGLKFMVYLQKENIIDESGMPKERFSAEFPKEGPSILRIQQVVRGDSAAYFCASSPPALSGANVLTFGAGSRLTVL.

The chain combines TRBV5-4 with TRBJ1-6; 9 bases map to TRBD1. Trimming removed 0 bases from V and 7 bases from J; junction bases left unmatched: 5. The CDR3 consists of 16 residues. Germline CDR1 is SGHNT and CDR2 is YYREEE (reference sequence). CDR3 in amino acids: CASSLDPDRGNSPLHF. The CDR3 DNA follows: TGTGCCAGCAGCTTGGACCCCGACAGGGGGAATTCACCCCTCCACTTT.

J is TRBJ2-5 and V is TRBV11-2; 11 nucleotides align to TRBD2. Germline-derived CDR1 and CDR2 are SGHAT and FQNNGV. V lost 1 base and J lost 5; bases outside the gene matches: 6. This CDR3 comprises 16 residues. As DNA, the CDR3 is TGTGCCAGCAGCTTAGCTAGCGGGGGGCCGGGTGAGACCCAGTACTTC. It specifies CASSLASGGPGETQYF.

The chain uses TRBV30 and TRBJ2-5; 7 bases map to TRBD1. Per the germline V gene, CDR1 is GTSNPN and CDR2 is SVGIG (reference sequence). The CDR3 has 12 amino acids. V lost 6 bases and J lost 0; bases outside the gene matches: 1. DNA of the CDR3: TGTGCCTGTACAGGGGACCAAGAGACCCAGTACTTC. Encoded protein: CACTGDQETQYF.

The chain recombines TRBV9 with TRBJ2-1; 9 bases line up with TRBD2. In germline, CDR1 is SGDLS, CDR2 YYNGEE. The CDR3 totals 16 residues. With 0 bases clipped from V and 4 bases from J, the junction kept 5 bases outside the gene matches. In nucleotides, the CDR3 is TGTGCCAGCAGCGTAGGTCTAGCGGGGATATACAATGAGCAGTTCTTC. It translates to CASSVGLAGIYNEQFF.

There are a few counts of this clone. J is TRBJ2-2 and V is TRBV5-1; TRBD2 agrees at 7 bases. V lost 4 bases, J lost 2 bases, and 8 bases stayed unmatched. This CDR3 contains 16 residues. CDR1 and CDR2 from the germline V gene are SGHRS and YFSETQ. The DNA for the CDR3 is TGCGCCAGCAGCCCCACGACTAGCCCAAACACCGGGGAGCTGTTTTTT. It specifies CASSPTTSPNTGELFF.

This clone was observed a few times. This chain joins TRBV5-6 and TRBJ2-1; D call uncertain. V lost 5 bases to trimming and J lost 4 bases, with 16 bases between them. The CDR3 loop spans 15 amino acids. The germline CDR1 and CDR2 sequences are SGHDT and YYEEEE. The CDR3 DNA follows: TGTGCCAGCAGGAAGGAGCTTGTAGATTACAATGAGCAGTTCTTC. Translation gives CASRKELVDYNEQFF.

This clone was counted only a few times. This chain connects TRBV5-1 to TRBJ1-1; the D gene is possibly TRBD1 (6 bases). The germline CDR1 and CDR2 sequences are SGHRS and YFSETQ. The CDR3 spans 15 residues. Trimming stripped 0 bases from V and 1 base from J, with 10 bases between. CDR3 sequence reads: CASSLAGTQNTEAFF. CDR3 DNA sequence: TGCGCCAGCAGCTTGGCCGGGACACAGAACACTGAAGCTTTCTTT.

CDR3 residues: CASSKASDYGYTF. The CDR3 DNA follows: TGTGCCAGCAGCAAAGCTAGCGACTATGGCTACACCTTC. V is TRBV21-1 and J is TRBJ1-2. TRBV21-1 is designated a pseudogene. CDR3 length equals 13 residues.

This clone occurred once. This chain connects TRBV4-1 to TRBJ1-5; weak D call: TRBD1 (6 bases). V was cut by 0 bases and J by 5 bases, with 14 bases left in between. The CDR3 consists of 16 residues. Germline CDR1 and CDR2: MGHRA and YSYEKL. The CDR3 reads CASSQDPGGAYQPQHF. CDR3 bases: TGCGCCAGCAGCCAAGACCCGGGGGGCGCATATCAGCCCCAGCATTTT.

The rearrangement joins TRBV27 to TRBJ1-5, with TRBD1 matching over 11 bases. From germline, CDR1 is MNHEY and CDR2 SMNVEV (reference sequence). Losses at the gene ends were 5 bases for V and 4 bases for J; bases not matched to a gene: 4. The CDR3 runs to 15 residues. The CDR3 here is CASSLGTGGNQPQHF. The CDR3 coding sequence is TGTGCCAGCAGTCTAGGGACAGGGGGAAATCAGCCCCAGCATTTT.

The chain is built from TRBV5-1 and TRBJ2-5; the D is unclear. The CDR3 is made up of 16 amino acids. V dropped 2 bases and J dropped 5 bases, with 19 bases sitting between them. Germline values: CDR1 SGHRS, CDR2 YFSETQ. Here the CDR3 reads CASSFYPPEAWETQYF. CDR3 nucleotide sequence: TGCGCCAGCAGCTTCTACCCCCCAGAGGCCTGGGAGACCCAGTACTTC.

V and J are TRBV30 and TRBJ2-5; TRBD2 matches 16 bases. Germline-derived CDR1 and CDR2 are GTSNPN and SVGIG (reference sequence). After removal of 1 base from V and 4 bases from J, the junction contained 3 bases not matched to a gene. This CDR3 has 16 residues. The CDR3 sequence: CAWSAGTSGRGETQYF. CDR3 sequence (DNA): TGTGCCTGGAGTGCTGGGACTAGCGGGAGGGGAGAGACCCAGTACTTC.

The rearrangement uses TRBV6-1 and TRBJ2-2; D might be TRBD1 (6 bases). V was shortened by 4 bases and J by 2 bases, with 14 bases between the two germline ends. CDR3 size: 16 residues. CDR1 MNHNS and CDR2 SASEGT come from the germline V gene. CDR3 in DNA: TGTGCCAGCAGTGCAGAGGGGGATATCAACACCGGGGAGCTGTTTTTT. Its translation is CASSAEGDINTGELFF.

The chain carries TRBV5-1 and TRBJ2-5; possibly TRBD1 for D (5 bases). CDR3 length equals 14 residues. The V gene's germline CDR1 is SGHRS and CDR2 YFSETQ. Trimming cost V 1 base and J 2 bases, with 9 bases left between them. CDR3 amino acids: CASSLFAGQETQYF. The DNA for the CDR3 is TGCGCCAGCAGCTTGTTCGCAGGGCAAGAGACCCAGTACTTC.

This chain joins TRBV5-3 and TRBJ1-3; 8 nucleotides align to TRBD1. TRBV5-3 is an ORF; its function is uncertain. The CDR3 has 16 amino acids. After removal of 3 bases from V and 2 bases from J, the junction contained 7 bases not matched to a gene. Here the CDR3 reads CARSSPLDRAGNTIYF. In nucleotides, the CDR3 is TGTGCCAGAAGCTCGCCGTTGGACAGGGCTGGAAACACCATATATTTT.

This clone was counted only a few times. The chain combines TRBV6-5 with TRBJ1-2; D is unclear. The CDR3 sequence is 13 residues long. V was clipped by 7 bases and J by 7 bases, with 16 bases between them. Germline V gene sequence: CDR1 MNHEY, CDR2 SVGAGI. CDR3 protein: CASKNSLLLGYTF. The CDR3 DNA follows: TGTGCCAGCAAGAACAGCCTCCTTCTTGGCTACACCTTC.

With respect to this clone: The junction does not match germline at one end; this may be a read error. V and J are TRBV5-1 and TRBJ1-3; possibly TRBD1 for D (6 bases). The CDR3 contains 15 residues. Per the germline V gene, CDR1 is SGHRS and CDR2 is YFSETQ. In DNA, the CDR3 is TGCGCCAGCAGCTTGGCCGGGGACACTCGAAACGCCATATATTTT. Protein product: CASSLAGDTRNAIYF.

This chain connects TRBV11-3 to TRBJ2-3; TRBD1 agrees at 7 bases. CDR1 is SGHNT, CDR2 YENEEA, per germline. V shed 3 bases and J 3 bases; nucleotides not matched to a gene: 12. The CDR3 runs 17 residues. The CDR3 bases are TGTGCCAGCAGCTTGAACAGGGGTATGAGAGAAACAGATACGCAGTATTTT. This encodes CASSLNRGMRETDTQYF.

The rearrangement links TRBV19 to TRBJ1-2, with 10 bases identical to TRBD1. The V gene's germline CDR1 is LNHDA and CDR2 SQIVND (reference sequence). The CDR3 runs 14 residues. J lost 4 bases, V lost 9 bases, and 8 bases had no gene match. The CDR3 DNA sequence: TGTGCCAGCCGACAGGGGGCTACCCTCTATGGCTACACCTTC. The encoded protein is CASRQGATLYGYTF.

The chain has TRBV29-1 and TRBJ1-2; TRBD1 agrees at 7 bases. CDR1 is SQVTM and CDR2 is ANQGSEA in the germline V gene. The CDR3 extends over 13 amino acids. J was trimmed by 8 bases and V by 1 base; bases with no gene match: 7. The CDR3: CSVEGGDSGGYTF. DNA for the CDR3: TGCAGCGTTGAAGGCGGGGACAGTGGGGGCTACACCTTC. The variable domain in full, with the rest retrieved from reference TRBV29-1 and TRBJ1-2, is SAVISQKPSRDICQRGTSLTIQCQVDSQVTMMFWYRQQPGQSLTLIATANQGSEATYESGFVIDKFPISRPNLTFSTLTVSNMSPEDSSIYLCSVEGGDSGGYTFGSGTRLTVV.

The sample holds many counts of this clone. The chain employs TRBV4-1 and TRBJ1-2; 7 bases line up with TRBD1. Germline V CDR1 and CDR2: MGHRA, YSYEKL. The CDR3 consists of 15 residues. The ends lost 4 bases at V and 5 bases at J; junction bases unmatched: 10. The CDR3, as DNA: TGCGCCAGCAGCCCACAATGGGGACAGAAATATGGCTACACCTTC. It encodes CASSPQWGQKYGYTF.

The chain recombines TRBV30 with TRBJ2-7; no clear D gene. The V gene lost 0 bases and the J gene lost 10 bases, with 22 bases spanning the gap. In germline, CDR1 is GTSNPN, CDR2 SVGIG (reference sequence). This CDR3 spans 15 amino acids. In nucleotides, the CDR3 is TGTGCCTGGAGTGTTTACGAGTTGGTGGGCGATCAACAGTACTTC. Translation: CAWSVYELVGDQQYF. The full variable domain, in which reference TRBV30 and TRBJ2-7 provide the parts outside the CDR3, is SQTIHQWPATLVQPVGSPLSLECTVEGTSNPNLYWYRQAAGRGLQLLFYSVGIGQISSEVPQNLSASRPQDRQFILSSKKLLLSDSGFYLCAWSVYELVGDQQYFGPGTRLTVT.

V gene TRBV20-1 combines with J gene TRBJ1-2; D is unclear. Germline V gives CDR1 DFQATT, CDR2 SNEGSKA (reference sequence). CDR3 length: 11 amino acids. V lost 1 base to trimming and J lost 4 bases, with 4 bases between them. The CDR3 DNA sequence: TGCAGTGCTAGAGCCCGCTATGGCTACACCTTC. Protein: CSARARYGYTF.

The chain employs TRBV5-1 and TRBJ2-1, with 9 bases fitting TRBD1. V lost 4 bases and J lost 7; bases outside the gene matches: 9. Germline CDR1 is SGHRS and CDR2 is YFSETQ. This CDR3 contains 15 residues. For the CDR3, the DNA is TGCGCCAGCAGCCCCGGGACAGGGTGGAATAATGAGCAGTTCTTC. Its protein product is CASSPGTGWNNEQFF.

The chain has TRBV11-2 and TRBJ1-3; D is uncertain. Germline CDR1 is SGHAT and CDR2 is FQNNGV. This CDR3 is built from 12 residues. V was shortened by 5 bases and J by 11 bases, with 13 bases between the two germline ends. CDR3 bases: TGTGCCAGCAGCCCGAGAGGAAGAGCCATATATTTT. Protein sequence: CASSPRGRAIYF.